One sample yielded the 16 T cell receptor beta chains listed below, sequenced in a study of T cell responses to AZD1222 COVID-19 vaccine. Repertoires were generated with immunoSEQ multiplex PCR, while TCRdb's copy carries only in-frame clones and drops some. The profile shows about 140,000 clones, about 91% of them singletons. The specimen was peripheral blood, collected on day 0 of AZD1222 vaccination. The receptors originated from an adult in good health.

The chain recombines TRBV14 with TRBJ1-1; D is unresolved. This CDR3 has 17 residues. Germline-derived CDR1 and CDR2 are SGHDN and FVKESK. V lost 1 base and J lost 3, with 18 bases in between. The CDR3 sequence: CASSQGSHQVVYTEAFF. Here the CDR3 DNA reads TGTGCCAGCAGCCAAGGAAGCCACCAGGTAGTGTACACTGAAGCTTTCTTT. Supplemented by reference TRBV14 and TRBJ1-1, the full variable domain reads EAGVTQFPSHSVIEKGQTVTLRCDPISGHDNLYWYRRVMGKEIKFLLHFVKESKQDESGMPNNRFLAERTGGTYSTLKVQPAELEDSGVYFCASSQGSHQVVYTEAFFGQGTRLTVV.

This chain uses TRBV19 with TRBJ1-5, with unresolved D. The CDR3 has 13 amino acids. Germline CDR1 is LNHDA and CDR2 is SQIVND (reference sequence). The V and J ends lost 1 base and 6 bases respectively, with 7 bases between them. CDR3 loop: CASSIGEGQPQHF. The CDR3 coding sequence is TGTGCCAGTAGTATAGGGGAGGGTCAGCCCCAGCATTTT.

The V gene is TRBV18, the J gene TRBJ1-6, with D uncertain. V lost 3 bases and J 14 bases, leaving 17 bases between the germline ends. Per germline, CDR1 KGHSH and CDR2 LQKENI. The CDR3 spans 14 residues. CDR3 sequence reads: CASSPDGPLSALHF. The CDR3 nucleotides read TGTGCCAGCTCACCGGACGGCCCCCTAAGCGCCCTCCACTTT. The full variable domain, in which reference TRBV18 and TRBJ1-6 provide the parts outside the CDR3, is NAGVMQNPRHLVRRRGQEARLRCSPMKGHSHVYWYRQLPEEGLKFMVYLQKENIIDESGMPKERFSAEFPKEGPSILRIQQVVRGDSAAYFCASSPDGPLSALHFGNGTRLTVT.

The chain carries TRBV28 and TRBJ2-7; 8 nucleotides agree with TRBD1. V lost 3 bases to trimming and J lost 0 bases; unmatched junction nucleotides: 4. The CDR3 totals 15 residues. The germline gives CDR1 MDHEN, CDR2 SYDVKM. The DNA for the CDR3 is TGTGCCAGCAGTTTCGGGACAGGAGACTCCTACGAGCAGTACTTC. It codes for CASSFGTGDSYEQYF.

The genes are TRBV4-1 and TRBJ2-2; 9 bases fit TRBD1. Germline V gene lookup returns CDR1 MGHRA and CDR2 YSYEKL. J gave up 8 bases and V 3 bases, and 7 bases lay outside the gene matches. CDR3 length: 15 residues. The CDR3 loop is CASSQGQGLAGELFF. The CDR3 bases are TGCGCCAGCAGCCAGGGACAGGGACTCGCTGGGGAGCTGTTTTTT.

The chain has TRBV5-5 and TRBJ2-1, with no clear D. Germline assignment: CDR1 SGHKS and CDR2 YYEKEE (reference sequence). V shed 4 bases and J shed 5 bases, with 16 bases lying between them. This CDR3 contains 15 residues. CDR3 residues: CASSRALGTDNEQFF. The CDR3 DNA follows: TGTGCCAGCAGCCGAGCTCTGGGTACTGACAATGAGCAGTTCTTC. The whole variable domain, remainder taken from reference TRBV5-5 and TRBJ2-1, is DAGVTQSPTHLIKTRGQQVTLRCSPISGHKSVSWYQQVLGQGPQFIFQYYEKEERGRGNFPDRFSARQFPNYSSELNVNALLLGDSALYLCASSRALGTDNEQFFGPGTRLTVL.

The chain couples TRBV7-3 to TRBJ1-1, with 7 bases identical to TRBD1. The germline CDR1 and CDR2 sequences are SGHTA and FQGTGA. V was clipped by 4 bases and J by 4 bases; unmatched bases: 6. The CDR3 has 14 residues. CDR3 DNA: TGTGCCAGCAGCTACCGACAGGGTCGCACTGAAGCTTTCTTT. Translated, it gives CASSYRQGRTEAFF. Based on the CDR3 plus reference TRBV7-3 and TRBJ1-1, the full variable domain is GAGVSQTPSNKVTEKGKYVELRCDPISGHTALYWYRQSLGQGPEFLIYFQGTGAADDSGLPNDRFFAVRPEGSVSTLKIQRTERGDSAVYLCASSYRQGRTEAFFGQGTRLTVV.

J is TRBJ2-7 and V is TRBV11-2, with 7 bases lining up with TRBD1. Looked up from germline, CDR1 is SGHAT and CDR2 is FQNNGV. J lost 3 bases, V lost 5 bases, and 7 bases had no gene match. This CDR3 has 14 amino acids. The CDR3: CASSPPTGLYEQYF. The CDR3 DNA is TGTGCCAGCAGCCCTCCGACAGGGCTCTACGAGCAGTACTTC.

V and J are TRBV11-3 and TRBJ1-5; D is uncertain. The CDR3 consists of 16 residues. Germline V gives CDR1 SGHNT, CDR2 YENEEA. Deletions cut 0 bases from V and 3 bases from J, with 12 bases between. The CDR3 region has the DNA TGTGCCAGCAGCTTAGATCTAGGGATTCACAATCAGCCCCAGCATTTT. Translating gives CASSLDLGIHNQPQHF.

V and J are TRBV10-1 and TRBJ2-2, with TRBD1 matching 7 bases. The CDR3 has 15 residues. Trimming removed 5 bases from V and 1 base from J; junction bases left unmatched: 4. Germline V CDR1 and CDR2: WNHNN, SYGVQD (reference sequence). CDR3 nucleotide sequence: TGCGCCAGCAGTCGCGGACAGGAGAACACCGGGGAGCTGTTTTTT. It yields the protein CASSRGQENTGELFF.

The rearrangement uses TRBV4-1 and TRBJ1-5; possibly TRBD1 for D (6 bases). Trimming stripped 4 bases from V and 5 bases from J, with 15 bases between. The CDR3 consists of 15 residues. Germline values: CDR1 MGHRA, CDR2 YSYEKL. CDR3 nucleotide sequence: TGCGCCAGCAGCCCTCTGGGGGGCTCCCATCAGCCCCAGCATTTT. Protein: CASSPLGGSHQPQHF.

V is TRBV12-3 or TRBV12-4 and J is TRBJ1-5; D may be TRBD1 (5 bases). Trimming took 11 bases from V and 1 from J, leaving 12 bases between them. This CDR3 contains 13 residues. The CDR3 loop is CACTRGSNQPQHF. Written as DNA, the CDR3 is TGTGCCTGCACCCGGGGCAGCAATCAGCCCCAGCATTTT.

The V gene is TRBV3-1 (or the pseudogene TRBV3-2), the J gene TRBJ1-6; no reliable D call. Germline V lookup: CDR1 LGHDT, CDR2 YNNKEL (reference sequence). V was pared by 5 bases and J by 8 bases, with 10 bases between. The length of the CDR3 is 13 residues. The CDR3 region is CASSYEMDSPLHF. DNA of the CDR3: TGTGCCAGCAGCTATGAAATGGATTCACCCCTCCACTTT.

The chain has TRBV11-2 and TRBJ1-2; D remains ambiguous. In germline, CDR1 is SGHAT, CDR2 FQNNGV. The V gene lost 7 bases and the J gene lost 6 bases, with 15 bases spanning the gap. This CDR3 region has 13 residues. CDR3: CASISRSGNGYTF. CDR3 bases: TGTGCCAGCATATCAAGGTCCGGTAATGGCTACACCTTC.

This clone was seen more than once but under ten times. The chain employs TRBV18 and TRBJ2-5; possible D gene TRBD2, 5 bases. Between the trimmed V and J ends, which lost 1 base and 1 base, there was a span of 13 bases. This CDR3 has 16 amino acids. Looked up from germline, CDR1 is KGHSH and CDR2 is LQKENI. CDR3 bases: TGTGCCAGCTCACCACGTTCGCCGGGATCCCAAGAGACCCAGTACTTC. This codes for CASSPRSPGSQETQYF.

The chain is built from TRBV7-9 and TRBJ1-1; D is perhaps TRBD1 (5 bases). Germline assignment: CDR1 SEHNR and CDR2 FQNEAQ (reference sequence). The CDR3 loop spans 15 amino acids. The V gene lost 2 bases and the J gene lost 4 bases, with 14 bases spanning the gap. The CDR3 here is CASSLRSAGPTEAFF. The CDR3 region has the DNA TGTGCCAGCAGCTTAAGGTCAGCAGGGCCCACTGAAGCTTTCTTT.